Below are 10 T cell receptor beta chains sequenced from a single sample in a study of shared clonotypes between healthy human individuals. CD45RO negativity and positive selection for CCR7 defined naive CD8 cells, a population that excluded terminally differentiated effector memory CD45RA+ cells. Measured with immunoSEQ multiplex PCR; TCRdb has only the in-frame clones, and not every one. The sample lists some 740,000 clones; about 91% were seen once. Sequenced input: naive CD8+ T cells sorted from blood. These receptors came from a man aged 25 to 40 in good health.

This chain links TRBV29-1 with TRBJ2-3; TRBD1 is a possible D gene (6 bases). This CDR3 is 14 amino acids long. V was clipped by 3 bases and J by 3 bases, with 13 bases between them. Germline V gene lookup returns CDR1 SQVTM and CDR2 ANQGSEA. The CDR3 protein is CSVDTQGVTDTQYF. Here the CDR3 DNA reads TGCAGCGTTGACACACAGGGAGTGACAGATACGCAGTATTTT.

The chain uses TRBV19 and TRBJ1-5; 10 bases fit TRBD1. CDR3 size: 16 residues. Trimming cost V 4 bases and J 6 bases; bases outside gene matches: 9. Germline loops: CDR1 LNHDA, CDR2 SQIVND (reference sequence). CDR3 bases: TGTGCCAGTAGTACCACGACAGGGGGCGTTGGTCAGCCCCAGCATTTT. As protein: CASSTTTGGVGQPQHF.

The chain has TRBV19 and TRBJ2-7; 12 positions agree with TRBD2. Germline V lookup: CDR1 LNHDA, CDR2 SQIVND (reference sequence). V lost 6 bases to trimming and J lost 0 bases; unmatched junction nucleotides: 3. This CDR3 comprises 15 residues. CDR3 bases: TGTGCCAGTAGGCCGGGACTAGCGGGCTCCTACGAGCAGTACTTC. It specifies CASRPGLAGSYEQYF.

This sequence joins TRBV4-3 and TRBJ1-3; TRBD1 aligns across 9 bases. CDR1 and CDR2 (germline): LGHNA, YSLEER. This CDR3 contains 15 residues. The V segment lost 1 base and the J segment 2 bases; nucleotides outside the gene matches: 0. CDR3 sequence: CASSQGTGAGNTIYF. CDR3 bases: TGCGCCAGCAGCCAAGGGACAGGGGCTGGAAACACCATATATTTT.

In this sample, this clone turned up once. The chain employs TRBV28 and TRBJ1-1; TRBD1 matches 10 bases. This CDR3 region has 14 residues. Germline V CDR1 and CDR2: MDHEN, SYDVKM. The V segment lost 6 bases and the J segment 4 bases; nucleotides outside the gene matches: 5. The CDR3 DNA is TGTGCCAGCAGCTTAGACAGGGGGCCCACTGAAGCTTTCTTT. Its protein product is CASSLDRGPTEAFF.

Note on this clone: Other DNA sequences in this specimen translate into the identical CDR3. The chain is built from TRBV4-1 and TRBJ2-2, with D hard to call. This CDR3 comprises 13 residues. Trimming took 1 base from V and 4 from J, leaving 4 bases between them. Germline-derived CDR1 and CDR2 are MGHRA and YSYEKL. The CDR3 DNA reads as TGCGCCAGCAGCCAAGGGGGCACCGGGGAGCTGTTTTTT. It yields the protein CASSQGGTGELFF.

V and J are TRBV11-2 and TRBJ2-1; 9 nucleotides agree with TRBD2. The length of the CDR3 is 17 residues. Germline CDR1 and CDR2: SGHAT and FQNNGV. V shed 4 bases, J shed 5 bases, and the junction held 12 bases outside the gene matches. The CDR3: CASSSISGGGPHNEQFF. The CDR3 DNA follows: TGTGCCAGCAGCTCGATTAGCGGGGGCGGACCCCACAATGAGCAGTTCTTC.

V gene TRBV19 combines with J gene TRBJ2-1, with a weak D call TRBD2 (6 bases). Germline loops: CDR1 LNHDA, CDR2 SQIVND (reference sequence). The CDR3 consists of 15 residues. Trimming pared 4 bases from V and 2 bases from J, leaving 12 bases between. The CDR3 DNA follows: TGTGCCAGTAGTACTGGCGGGGATCCCTACAATGAGCAGTTCTTC. Residues: CASSTGGDPYNEQFF.

This clone has a single count. This chain joins TRBV13 and TRBJ2-4; 7 nucleotides line up with TRBD1. J gave up 6 bases and V 0 bases, and 5 bases lay outside the gene matches. The CDR3 consists of 15 residues. Per the germline V gene, CDR1 is PRHDT and CDR2 is FYEKMQ (reference sequence). The CDR3 is CASSLGGGGRNIQYF. The CDR3 nucleotides are TGTGCCAGCAGCTTAGGAGGGGGCGGTAGAAACATTCAGTACTTC. The full variable domain, with the rest looked up from reference TRBV13 and TRBJ2-4, is AAGVIQSPRHLIKEKRETATLKCYPIPRHDTVYWYQQGPGQDPQFLISFYEKMQSDKGSIPDRFSAQQFSDYHSELNMSSLELGDSALYFCASSLGGGGRNIQYFGAGTRLSVL.

The chain recombines TRBV6-1 with TRBJ2-7; D call uncertain. Trimming removed 7 bases from V and 4 bases from J, with 8 bases in between. The germline CDR1 and CDR2 sequences are MNHNS and SASEGT. The CDR3 is 11 residues long. DNA for the CDR3: TGTGCCAGCATCCTCGGATACGAGCAGTACTTC. It yields the protein CASILGYEQYF.